Listed below are T cell receptor beta chains from one sample, sequenced in a study of cytomegalovirus exposure and HLA in healthy donors. Assay: immunoSEQ multiplex PCR; the TCRdb copy retains only in-frame clones and omits some. Counted here are 150,000 to 200,000 clones, under 70% occurring once; the ten biggest clones make up around 3%. Sequences were obtained from PBMCs. The receptors come from a woman aged 40 to 55 in good health and CMV-seropositive. CDR3s leave out the opening cysteine and the closing phenylalanine or tryptophan.

v_gene,j_gene,CDR3aa
TRBV5-1,TRBJ1-4,ASSSNAGGGRS
TRBV4-2,TRBJ2-3,AGSQGAGVITDTQY
TRBV5-3,TRBJ1-4,ARSFSLWVRGGEKLF
TRBV29-1,TRBJ2-3,SVHLAGVIDTQY
TRBV7-2,TRBJ2-4,ASSFHSGRDIQY
TRBV28,TRBJ1-2,ASSEPGANYGYT
TRBV5-1,TRBJ2-7,ASSPPAGTIYEQY
TRBV27,TRBJ2-7,ASSLKGLAAIPYEQY
TRBV5-6,TRBJ1-2,ASRSLTPEEGYT
TRBV5-8,TRBJ2-1,ASSLGTTPYNEQF
TRBV10-3,TRBJ2-3,AISEFETGNTDTQY
TRBV7-2,TRBJ1-2,ASSSGQGAAGYT
TRBV6-1,TRBJ1-2,ASTPDTYGYT
TRBV27,TRBJ1-4,ASRSGAYEKLF
TRBV5-4,TRBJ2-7,ASSTDRSSYEQY
TRBV18,TRBJ1-2,ASSTGQGEVYGYT
TRBV6-4,TRBJ2-5,ASKAEQGSETQY
TRBV13,TRBJ1-2,ASSPGTGSGYT
TRBV6-6,.,ASSLYPADYEQY
TRBV19,TRBJ1-5,ASSHGQGGYQPQH
TRBV7-9,TRBJ1-5,ASSLQQGADSNQPQH
TRBV25-1,TRBJ2-1,ASSDATSGTNEQF